The T cell receptor (beta chain) described here comes from a study of shared clonotypes between healthy human individuals. The germline CDR1 and CDR2 sequences are SGHRS and YFSETQ. V dropped 0 bases and J dropped 8 bases, with 8 bases sitting between them. CDR3 length: 12 amino acids. Generated by immunoSEQ multiplex PCR, the TCRdb table keeps only in-frame clones and is missing some. The sample includes over a million clones, around 98.5% of them seen just once. The J gene is TRBJ1-2, the V gene TRBV5-1; no clear D. The TCR was taken from a man aged 25-45 years in good health. The sequencing sample was made of naive CD4+ T cells sorted from blood. As to subset: CD45RA+ positively selected. The CDR3 coding sequence is TGCGCCAGCAGCTTGGCCTCGGAGGGCTACACCTTC. Protein: CASSLASEGYTF. The full variable domain, with the rest looked up from reference TRBV5-1 and TRBJ1-2, is KAGVTQTPRYLIKTRGQQVTLSCSPISGHRSVSWYQQTPGQGLQFLFEYFSETQRNKGNFPGRFSGRQFSNSRSEMNVSTLELGDSALYLCASSLASEGYTFGSGTRLTVV.